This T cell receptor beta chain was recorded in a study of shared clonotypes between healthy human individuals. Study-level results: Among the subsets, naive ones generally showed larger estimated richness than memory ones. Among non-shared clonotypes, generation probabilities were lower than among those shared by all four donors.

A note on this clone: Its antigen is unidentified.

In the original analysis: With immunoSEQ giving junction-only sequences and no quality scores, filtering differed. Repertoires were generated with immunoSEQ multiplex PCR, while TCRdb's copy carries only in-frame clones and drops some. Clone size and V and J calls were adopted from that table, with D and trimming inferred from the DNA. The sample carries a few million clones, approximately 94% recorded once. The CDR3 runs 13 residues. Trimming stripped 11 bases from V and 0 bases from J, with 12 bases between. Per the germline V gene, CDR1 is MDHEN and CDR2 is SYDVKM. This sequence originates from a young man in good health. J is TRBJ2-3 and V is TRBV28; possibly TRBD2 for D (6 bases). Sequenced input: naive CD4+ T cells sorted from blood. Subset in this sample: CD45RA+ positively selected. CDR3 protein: CALGGDSTDTQYF. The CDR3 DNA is TGTGCCCTAGGCGGGGACAGCACAGATACGCAGTATTTT.